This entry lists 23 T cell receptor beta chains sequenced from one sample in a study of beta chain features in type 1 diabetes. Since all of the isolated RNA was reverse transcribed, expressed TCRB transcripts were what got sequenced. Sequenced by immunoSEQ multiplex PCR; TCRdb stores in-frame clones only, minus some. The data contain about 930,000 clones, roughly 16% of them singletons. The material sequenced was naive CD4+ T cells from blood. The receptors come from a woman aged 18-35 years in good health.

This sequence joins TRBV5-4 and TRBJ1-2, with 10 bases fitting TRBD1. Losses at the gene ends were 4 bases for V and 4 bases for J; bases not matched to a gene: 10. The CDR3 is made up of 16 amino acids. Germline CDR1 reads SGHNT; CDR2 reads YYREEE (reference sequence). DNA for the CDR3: TGTGCCAGCAGCCCCGTCCCGACAGGGGGCGGCTATGGCTACACCTTC. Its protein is CASSPVPTGGGYGYTF.

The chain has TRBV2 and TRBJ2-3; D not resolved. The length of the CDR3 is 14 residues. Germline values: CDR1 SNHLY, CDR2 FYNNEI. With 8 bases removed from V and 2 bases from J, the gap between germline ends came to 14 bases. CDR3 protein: CASGKRINTDTQYF. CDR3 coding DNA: TGTGCCAGCGGTAAACGAATAAACACAGATACGCAGTATTTT.

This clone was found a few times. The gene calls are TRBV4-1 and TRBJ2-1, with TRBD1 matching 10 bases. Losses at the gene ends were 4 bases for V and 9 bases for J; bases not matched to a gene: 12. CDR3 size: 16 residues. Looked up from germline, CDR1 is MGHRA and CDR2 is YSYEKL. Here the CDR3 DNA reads TGCGCCAGCAGCCGCCCCGGGACAGGGGCAGCGGGTGAGCAGTTCTTC. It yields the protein CASSRPGTGAAGEQFF.

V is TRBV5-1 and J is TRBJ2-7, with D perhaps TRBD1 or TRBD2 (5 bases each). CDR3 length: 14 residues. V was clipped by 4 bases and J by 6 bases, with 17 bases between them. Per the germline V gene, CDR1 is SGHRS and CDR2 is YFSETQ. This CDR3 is CASSRWDALGEQYF. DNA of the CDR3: TGCGCCAGCAGCAGATGGGACGCCCTCGGCGAGCAGTACTTC.

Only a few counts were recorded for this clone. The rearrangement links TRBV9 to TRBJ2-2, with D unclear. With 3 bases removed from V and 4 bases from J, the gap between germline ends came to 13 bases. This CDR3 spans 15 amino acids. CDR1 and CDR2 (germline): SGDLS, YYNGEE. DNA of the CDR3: TGTGCCAGCAGCGCGACCGGACGGGTCACCGGGGAGCTGTTTTTT. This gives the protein CASSATGRVTGELFF.

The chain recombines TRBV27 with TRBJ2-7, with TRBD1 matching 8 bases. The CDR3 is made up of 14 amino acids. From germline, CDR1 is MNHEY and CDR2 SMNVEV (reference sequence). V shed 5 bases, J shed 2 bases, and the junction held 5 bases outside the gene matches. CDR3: CASSTPGQAYEQYF. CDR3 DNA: TGTGCCAGCAGTACACCGGGACAGGCCTACGAGCAGTACTTC.

Here the CDR3 DNA reads TGTGCCAGCAGCTTAGATCTCCGGGGAGAGACCCAGTACTTC. This codes for CASSLDLRGETQYF. The rearrangement links TRBV7-6 to TRBJ2-5, with D perhaps TRBD2 (5 bases). The V and J ends lost 1 base and 4 bases respectively, with 10 bases between them. CDR1 SGHVS and CDR2 FNYEAQ come from the germline V gene. This CDR3 has 14 residues.

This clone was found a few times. The CDR3 protein is CASKRGRAGGYNEQFF. CDR3 in DNA: TGTGCCAGCAAACGCGGGAGAGCGGGGGGGTACAATGAGCAGTTCTTC. The chain employs TRBV7-8 and TRBJ2-1, with 10 bases lining up with TRBD2. CDR1 and CDR2 from the germline V gene are SGHVS and FQNEAQ. With V trimmed by 7 bases and J by 4 bases, 10 bases remained unmatched. The CDR3 length is 16 residues.

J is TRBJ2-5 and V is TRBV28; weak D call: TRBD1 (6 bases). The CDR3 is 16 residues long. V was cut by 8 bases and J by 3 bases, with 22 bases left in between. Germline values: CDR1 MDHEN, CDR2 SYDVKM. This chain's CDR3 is CASRTLGGEHEETQYF. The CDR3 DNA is TGTGCCAGCCGTACCCTAGGGGGAGAGCATGAAGAGACCCAGTACTTC.

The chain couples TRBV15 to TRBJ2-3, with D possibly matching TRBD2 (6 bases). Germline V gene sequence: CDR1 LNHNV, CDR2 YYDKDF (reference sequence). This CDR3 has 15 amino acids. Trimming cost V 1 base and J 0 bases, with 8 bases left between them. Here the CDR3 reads CATSRVGGSTDTQYF. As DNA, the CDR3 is TGTGCCACCAGCAGAGTGGGGGGAAGCACAGATACGCAGTATTTT.

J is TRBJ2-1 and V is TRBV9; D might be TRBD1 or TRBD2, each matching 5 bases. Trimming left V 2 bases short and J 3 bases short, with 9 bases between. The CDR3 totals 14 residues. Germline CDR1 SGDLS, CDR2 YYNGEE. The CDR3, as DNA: TGTGCCAGCAGCGTCGGAGGACACTACAATGAGCAGTTCTTC. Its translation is CASSVGGHYNEQFF.

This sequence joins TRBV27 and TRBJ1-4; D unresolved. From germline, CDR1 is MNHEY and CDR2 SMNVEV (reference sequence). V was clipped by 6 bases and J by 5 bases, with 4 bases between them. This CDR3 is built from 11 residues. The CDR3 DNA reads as TGTGCCAGCAGGAAGAATGAAAAACTGTTTTTT. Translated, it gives CASRKNEKLFF.

The CDR3 loop reads CATLPGGRYNEQFF. DNA for the CDR3: TGTGCCACCCTACCAGGAGGGAGATACAATGAGCAGTTCTTC. The chain links TRBV15 to TRBJ2-1; D is possibly TRBD2 (6 bases). With 8 bases removed from V and 4 bases from J, the gap between germline ends came to 15 bases. Germline-derived CDR1 and CDR2 are LNHNV and YYDKDF (reference sequence). The CDR3 covers 14 residues.

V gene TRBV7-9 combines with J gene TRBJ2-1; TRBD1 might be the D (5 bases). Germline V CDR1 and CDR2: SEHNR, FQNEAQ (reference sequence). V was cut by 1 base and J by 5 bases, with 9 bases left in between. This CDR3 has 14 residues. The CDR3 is CASSLGAGNNEQFF. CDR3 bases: TGTGCCAGCAGCTTAGGGGCAGGGAACAATGAGCAGTTCTTC.

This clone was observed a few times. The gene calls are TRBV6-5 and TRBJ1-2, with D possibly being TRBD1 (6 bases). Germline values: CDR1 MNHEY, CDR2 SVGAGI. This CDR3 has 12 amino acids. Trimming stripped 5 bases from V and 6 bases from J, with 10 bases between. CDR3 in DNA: TGTGCCAGCAGTGATCAGGGGAATGGCTACACCTTC. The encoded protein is CASSDQGNGYTF.

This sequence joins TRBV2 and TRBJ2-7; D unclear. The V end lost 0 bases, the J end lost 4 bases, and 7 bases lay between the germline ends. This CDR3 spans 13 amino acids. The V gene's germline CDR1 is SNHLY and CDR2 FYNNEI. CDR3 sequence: CASSEATLYEQYF. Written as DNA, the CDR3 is TGTGCCAGCAGTGAAGCGACCCTATACGAGCAGTACTTC. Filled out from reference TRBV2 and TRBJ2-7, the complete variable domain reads EPEVTQTPSHQVTQMGQEVILRCVPISNHLYFYWYRQILGQKVEFLVSFYNNEISEKSEIFDDQFSVERPDGSNFTLKIRSTKLEDSAMYFCASSEATLYEQYFGPGTRLTVT.

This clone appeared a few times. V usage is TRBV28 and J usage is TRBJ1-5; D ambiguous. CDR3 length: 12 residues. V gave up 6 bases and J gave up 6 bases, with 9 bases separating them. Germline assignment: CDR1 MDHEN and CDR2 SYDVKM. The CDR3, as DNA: TGTGCCAGCAGCTGGGGTGGTCAGCCCCAGCATTTT. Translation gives CASSWGGQPQHF.

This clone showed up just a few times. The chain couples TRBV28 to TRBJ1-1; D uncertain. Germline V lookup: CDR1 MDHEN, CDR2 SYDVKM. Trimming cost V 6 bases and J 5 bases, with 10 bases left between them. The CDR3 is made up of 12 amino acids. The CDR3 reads CASSREATEAFF. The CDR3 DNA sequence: TGTGCCAGCAGCCGAGAGGCAACTGAAGCTTTCTTT.

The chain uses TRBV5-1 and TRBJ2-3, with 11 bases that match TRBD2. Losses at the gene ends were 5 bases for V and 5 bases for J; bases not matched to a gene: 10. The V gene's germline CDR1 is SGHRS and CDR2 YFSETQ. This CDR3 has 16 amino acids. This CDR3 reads CASRWGLAEPLDTQYF. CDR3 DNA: TGCGCCAGCAGATGGGGACTAGCGGAGCCCTTAGATACGCAGTATTTT. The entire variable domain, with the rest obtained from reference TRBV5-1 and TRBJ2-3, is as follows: KAGVTQTPRYLIKTRGQQVTLSCSPISGHRSVSWYQQTPGQGLQFLFEYFSETQRNKGNFPGRFSGRQFSNSRSEMNVSTLELGDSALYLCASRWGLAEPLDTQYFGPGTRLTVL.

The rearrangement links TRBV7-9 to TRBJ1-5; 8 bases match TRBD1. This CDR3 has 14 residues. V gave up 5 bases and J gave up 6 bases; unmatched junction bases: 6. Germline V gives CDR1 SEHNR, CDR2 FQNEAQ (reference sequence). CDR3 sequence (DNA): TGTGCCAGCAGCCGACAGGGGTCGAGTCAGCCCCAGCATTTT. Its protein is CASSRQGSSQPQHF.

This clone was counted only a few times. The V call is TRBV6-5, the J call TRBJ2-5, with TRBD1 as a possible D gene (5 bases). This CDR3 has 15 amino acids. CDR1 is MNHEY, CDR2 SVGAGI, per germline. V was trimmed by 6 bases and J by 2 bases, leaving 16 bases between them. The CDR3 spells CASRRWWQGQETQYF. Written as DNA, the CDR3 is TGTGCCAGCAGACGTTGGTGGCAGGGTCAAGAGACCCAGTACTTC.

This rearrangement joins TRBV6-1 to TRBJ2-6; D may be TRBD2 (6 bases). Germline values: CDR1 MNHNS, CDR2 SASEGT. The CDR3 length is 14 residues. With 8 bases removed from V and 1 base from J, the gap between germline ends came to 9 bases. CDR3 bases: TGTGCCAGCGGGACTGCGTCTGGGGCCAACGTCCTGACTTTC. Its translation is CASGTASGANVLTF.

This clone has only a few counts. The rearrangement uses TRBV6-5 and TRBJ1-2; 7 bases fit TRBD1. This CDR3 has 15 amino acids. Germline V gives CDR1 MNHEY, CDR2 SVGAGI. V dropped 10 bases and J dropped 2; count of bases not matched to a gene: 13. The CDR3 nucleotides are TGTGCCACCCAGTTAGACAGGGAGAAGAACTATGGCTACACCTTC. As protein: CATQLDREKNYGYTF.